This T cell receptor (beta chain) originates from a study of a mutant IDH1 vaccine in newly diagnosed glioma. Sequencing used immunoSEQ multiplex PCR; TCRdb keeps in-frame clones, though not all of them. The profile shows 25,000 to 30,000 clones, 82% of them singletons. In its sample, this clone was seen a few times. What it binds is not known. Stated time point: week 23, last vaccination. Every vaccination contained 300 ug of the mutant IDH1 20-mer peptide and was paired with topical imiquimod. The CDR3 loop spans 16 amino acids. V was cut by 5 bases and J by 0 bases, with 17 bases left in between. Germline CDR1 is GTSNPN and CDR2 is SVGIG (reference sequence).

The receptor comes from a woman in her 30s with glioma. Specimen: PBMCs, collected from a glioma patient whose treatment included an IDH1 peptide vaccine. The genes are TRBV30 and TRBJ2-1; D not certain. The DNA of the CDR3 is TGTGCCTGGGCCCCCCCAGCGATAAGCTCCTACAATGAGCAGTTCTTC. Protein: CAWAPPAISSYNEQFF.